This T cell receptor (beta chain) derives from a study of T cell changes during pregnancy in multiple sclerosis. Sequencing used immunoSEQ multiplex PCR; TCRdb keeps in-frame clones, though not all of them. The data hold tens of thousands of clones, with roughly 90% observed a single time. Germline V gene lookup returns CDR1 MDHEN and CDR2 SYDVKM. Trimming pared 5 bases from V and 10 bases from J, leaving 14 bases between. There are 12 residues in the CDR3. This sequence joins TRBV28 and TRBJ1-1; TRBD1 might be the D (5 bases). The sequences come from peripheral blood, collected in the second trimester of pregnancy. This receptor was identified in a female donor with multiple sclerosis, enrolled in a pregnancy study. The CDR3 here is CASSQRGGAAFF. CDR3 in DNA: TGTGCCAGCAGTCAACGCGGGGGTGCAGCTTTCTTT.